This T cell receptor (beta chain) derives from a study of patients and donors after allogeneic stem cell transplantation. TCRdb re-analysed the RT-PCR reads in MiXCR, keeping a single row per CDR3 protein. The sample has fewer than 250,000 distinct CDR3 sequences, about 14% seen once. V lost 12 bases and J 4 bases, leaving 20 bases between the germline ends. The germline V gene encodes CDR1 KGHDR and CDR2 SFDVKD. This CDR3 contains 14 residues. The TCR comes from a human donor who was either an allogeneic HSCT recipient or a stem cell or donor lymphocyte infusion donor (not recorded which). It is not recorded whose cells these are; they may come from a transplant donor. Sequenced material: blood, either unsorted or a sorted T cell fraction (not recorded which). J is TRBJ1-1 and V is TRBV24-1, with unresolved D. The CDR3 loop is CAACGRERTTEAFF. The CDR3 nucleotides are TGTGCCGCCTGTGGGCGGGAACGGACCACTGAAGCTTTCTTT.